This TCR beta chain was documented in a study of T cells in Graves' hyperthyroidism and ophthalmopathy (dated by TCRdb to between 2018 and 2021). Some background on the complete study: Peripheral blood samples were taken at initial diagnosis, before any treatment was given. To identify distinguishing TCR V-J signatures, a discovery cohort of some 99 patients was used, comprising 43 with Graves' ophthalmopathy and roughly 60 with stable Graves' hyperthyroidism. Prospective prediction of ophthalmopathy was tested in an independent validation cohort consisting of some 19 hyperthyroidism patients and around 16 patients who later progressed to ophthalmopathy. For training and testing, the 100 patients in the discovery cohort were randomly divided in a 7:3 ratio. In addition, the study compared T-cell repertoires in thyroid tissue and in blood from several Graves' hyperthyroidism patients. Following sampling, methimazole starting at 30 mg daily was given to hyperthyroidism patients, and high-dose intravenous methylprednisolone was given to ophthalmopathy patients. According to the paper, TCR Vbeta CDR3 sequencing was carried out on 135 peripheral blood samples, which came from 40 to 45 ophthalmopathy, some 73 hyperthyroidism and some 17 progressor patients. General findings and caveats noted by the study authors: In validation, the model predicted progression to ophthalmopathy with roughly 70% sensitivity and approximately 72% specificity, a median of 6.5 months before onset. Sample size was not statistically predetermined, and investigators were not blinded to group allocation. Ophthalmopathy was separated from stable hyperthyroidism by a 13 V-J signature model, with around 88% sensitivity and about 81% specificity obtained in cross-validation and 80%/75% obtained in testing. Most expanded thyroid clonotypes (frequency above 0.001) were also detected in blood, a finding suggesting that blood repertoires may reflect thyroid immune responses.

Worth noting for this clonotype: Its antigen target is currently unknown. This sequence may be a read error, since a much larger clone differs from it by one base.

CDR1 and CDR2, per the germline V gene, are MGHRA and YSYEKL. From the cysteine through the phenylalanine, the CDR3 covers 17 amino acids. Just the 51-base CDR3 DNA is kept, in frame starting at base 1. A patient counted as having stable Graves' hyperthyroidism if no progression to ophthalmopathy occurred over 18 months of follow-up. Hyperthyroidism patients were aged 18 to 65 years and newly diagnosed, with disease duration of less than 2 months. Patients with uncontrolled infections, other autoimmune diseases, pregnancy or lactation were excluded. Diagnoses relied on clinical symptoms, serum thyroxine and TRAb, thyroid ultrasound and orbital computed tomography. Ficoll-Paque density gradient centrifugation was used to isolate PBMCs from 8 to 10 ml of fresh peripheral blood. Trizol reagent was used to extract total RNA, and RNA quality was then checked on an Agilent 2100 Bioanalyzer. Amplification of TCR beta CDR3 regions was carried out from RNA transcripts. For the first round of RT-PCR on the TCR CDR3, the HTBI primer set was used together with the Qiagen OneStep RT-PCR kit. Libraries were constructed in a second round of multiplex PCR, after which size selection and purification were performed. Libraries were sequenced paired-end with 100 bp reads on an Illumina HiSeq2000. The published analysis was carried out like this. SOAPnuke was used to process the raw data, with reads discarded if the reads contained adapters or uncalled bases, had a mean Phred below 15, or lacked an exact constant-primer or identifier match. High-quality paired reads were merged using COPE v1.2.5, and each unique nucleotide sequence was defined as a clonotype. MiTCR v1.1 was used to align clonotypes to the IMGT TRBV, TRBD and TRBJ reference segments. The analysis was restricted to V-J combinations with a frequency above 0.0001, which together covered 99.2% of the repertoires. The TCS score was defined as F50 (clonal expansion) divided by E x V (chaos), with BLOSUM62-based TCRdist calculated between CDR3 peptides within each V-J. Welch's t-statistics and random forest reduced 500 to 550 V-J features to about 13, which were used in a naive Bayes classifier (R e1071). The public reads were reprocessed in TCRdb via fastp at Q25 and MiXCR, keeping in-frame beta chains. Rows are unified per CDR3 protein, each entry keeping the most common DNA and genes. Clone size and V and J calls follow TCRdb, not the original study. This sample comprises about 110,000 distinct CDR3 sequences, approximately 15% of them detected only once. Clones ranked in the top ten supply about 40% of the sample.

This clonotype was sampled from a woman in her fifties or sixties with Graves' hyperthyroidism. The chain is encoded by TRBV4-1 joined to TRBJ1-5, with the D gene not clear enough to name. Input material: blood. The DNA sequence reads TGTGCCAGCAGCCAAGATCGAAGTGTGGGATTTAATCAGCCCCAGCATTTT. This gives the protein CASSQDRSVGFNQPQHF.